These 15 T cell receptor beta chains originate from one sample sequenced in a study of cytomegalovirus exposure and HLA in healthy donors. Both 60 Vbeta primers and 13 Jbeta primers went into the PCR. Libraries were prepared by immunoSEQ multiplex PCR; TCRdb keeps only in-frame clonotypes and omits some of them. The data contain roughly 200,000 clones, around 87% of them singletons. The specimen sequenced was PBMCs. The origin of the receptors is a boy between 2 and 10 years old in good health and CMV-seronegative.

This clone was counted between two and nine times. The rearrangement links TRBV30 to TRBJ1-4; 8 bases fit TRBD1. This CDR3 spans 13 amino acids. Germline CDR1 is GTSNPN and CDR2 is SVGIG (reference sequence). Trimming took 4 bases from V and 8 from J; bases not matched to a gene: 6. The CDR3 DNA reads TGTGCCTGGAACAGGGGGAGTAGGGAAAAACTGTTTTTT. As protein: CAWNRGSREKLFF. Complete variable domain (other parts from reference TRBV30 and TRBJ1-4): SQTIHQWPATLVQPVGSPLSLECTVEGTSNPNLYWYRQAAGRGLQLLFYSVGIGQISSEVPQNLSASRPQDRQFILSSKKLLLSDSGFYLCAWNRGSREKLFFGSGTQLSVL.

The V call is TRBV7-3, the J call TRBJ2-6; D possibly corresponds to TRBD2 (5 bases). The germline gives CDR1 SGHTA, CDR2 FQGTGA. With 5 bases removed from V and 1 base from J, the gap between germline ends came to 12 bases. The CDR3 is made up of 16 amino acids. The CDR3: CASSRGSGSGANVLTF. CDR3 sequence (DNA): TGTGCCAGCAGCCGAGGGTCGGGTTCTGGGGCCAACGTCCTGACTTTC. Filled out from reference TRBV7-3 and TRBJ2-6, the complete variable domain reads GAGVSQTPSNKVTEKGKYVELRCDPISGHTALYWYRQSLGQGPEFLIYFQGTGAADDSGLPNDRFFAVRPEGSVSTLKIQRTERGDSAVYLCASSRGSGSGANVLTFGAGSRLTVL.

The chain recombines TRBV5-1 with TRBJ2-5; 7 nucleotides line up with TRBD1. Germline loops: CDR1 SGHRS, CDR2 YFSETQ. The CDR3 is 14 residues long. J lost 11 bases, V lost 3 bases, and 13 bases had no gene match. CDR3 nucleotide sequence: TGCGCCAGCAGCTCTGGACAGGCCAGGGGAGAGCAGTACTTC. Protein product: CASSSGQARGEQYF.

The chain uses TRBV27 and TRBJ2-2, with TRBD2 as a possible D gene (5 bases). Germline CDR1 is MNHEY and CDR2 is SMNVEV (reference sequence). CDR3 length: 13 residues. The V gene lost 4 bases and the J gene lost 5 bases, with 8 bases spanning the gap. CDR3 region: CASSSRTTGELFF. Here the CDR3 DNA reads TGTGCCAGCAGTTCACGGACTACCGGGGAGCTGTTTTTT.

The chain carries TRBV5-1 and TRBJ1-3, with D unclear. Between the trimmed V and J ends, which lost 2 bases and 0 bases, there was a span of 6 bases. CDR1 and CDR2 from the germline V gene are SGHRS and YFSETQ. CDR3 length: 14 residues. In DNA, the CDR3 is TGCGCCAGCAGCTTACAGAGCTCTGGAAACACCATATATTTT. Protein product: CASSLQSSGNTIYF.

The CDR3 protein is CASSIERGPGSEAFF. The CDR3 region has the DNA TGCGCCAGCAGCATTGAGAGGGGGCCAGGCAGTGAAGCTTTCTTT. The rearrangement joins TRBV5-1 to TRBJ1-1, with 7 nucleotides matching TRBD1. Germline V gene data show CDR1 as SGHRS and CDR2 as YFSETQ. There are 15 residues in the CDR3. Losses at the gene ends were 4 bases for V and 7 bases for J; bases not matched to a gene: 13. Supplemented by reference TRBV5-1 and TRBJ1-1, the full variable domain reads KAGVTQTPRYLIKTRGQQVTLSCSPISGHRSVSWYQQTPGQGLQFLFEYFSETQRNKGNFPGRFSGRQFSNSRSEMNVSTLELGDSALYLCASSIERGPGSEAFFGQGTRLTVV.

The chain carries TRBV5-1 and TRBJ2-5; perhaps TRBD1 as D (5 bases). Trimming shortened V by 4 bases and J by 2 bases, and 9 bases separated the two germline ends. Germline-derived CDR1 and CDR2 are SGHRS and YFSETQ. The CDR3 has 13 residues. CDR3 sequence reads: CASSGRTQETQYF. The CDR3 DNA reads TGCGCCAGCAGCGGCCGGACACAAGAGACCCAGTACTTC.

The CDR3 loop is CASSEAPRVRDEQYF. CDR3 in DNA: TGTGCCAGCAGTGAAGCCCCCAGGGTCAGGGACGAGCAGTACTTC. The chain joins TRBV6-1 to TRBJ2-7, with D perhaps matching TRBD1 (5 bases). The CDR3 spans 15 residues. In germline, CDR1 is MNHNS, CDR2 SASEGT. Trimming removed 0 bases from V and 5 bases from J, with 14 bases in between.

The V call is TRBV6-1, the J call TRBJ2-7; a weak D match, TRBD1 (6 bases). V shed 3 bases and J shed 5 bases, with 11 bases lying between them. CDR1 MNHNS and CDR2 SASEGT come from the germline V gene. The CDR3 runs to 13 residues. CDR3 sequence (DNA): TGTGCCAGCAGTGACCAGGGGTGGCACGAGCAGTACTTC. Translation gives CASSDQGWHEQYF.

This rearrangement joins TRBV27 to TRBJ1-6; TRBD1 matches 7 bases. CDR1 and CDR2 (germline): MNHEY, SMNVEV (reference sequence). V shed 6 bases, J shed 7 bases, and the junction held 6 bases outside the gene matches. This CDR3 has 14 amino acids. The CDR3 region has the DNA TGTGCCAGCAGAGCAGGGGGTGGGAATTCACCCCTCCACTTT. Translated: CASRAGGGNSPLHF.

The CDR3 sequence: CASSTRTARAMEQYF. DNA of the CDR3: TGTGCCAGCAGTACCAGGACAGCGAGGGCCATGGAGCAGTACTTC. The chain joins TRBV28 to TRBJ2-7, with D possibly being TRBD1 (6 bases). With 5 bases removed from V and 7 bases from J, the gap between germline ends came to 21 bases. The CDR3 loop spans 15 amino acids. Per the germline V gene, CDR1 is MDHEN and CDR2 is SYDVKM.

This clone was seen a few times. The rearrangement links TRBV6-1 to TRBJ2-2, with D unresolved. The V gene lost 5 bases and the J gene lost 7 bases, with 5 bases spanning the gap. The CDR3 runs to 11 residues. Germline loops: CDR1 MNHNS, CDR2 SASEGT. For the CDR3, the DNA is TGTGCCAGCAGTCTCTACGGGGAGCTGTTTTTT. Protein product: CASSLYGELFF.

This sequence joins TRBV30 and TRBJ2-5, with 8 bases matching TRBD2. The J segment lost 5 bases and the V segment lost 3 bases, leaving 14 bases of the junction unmatched. This CDR3 has 16 amino acids. Germline V gene sequence: CDR1 GTSNPN, CDR2 SVGIG (reference sequence). The CDR3 region has the DNA TGTGCCTGGAGCCCCTATGGGCGGGGGGCCTCGGAGACCCAGTACTTC. This translates into CAWSPYGRGASETQYF. Drawing the rest from reference TRBV30 and TRBJ2-5, the complete variable domain is SQTIHQWPATLVQPVGSPLSLECTVEGTSNPNLYWYRQAAGRGLQLLFYSVGIGQISSEVPQNLSASRPQDRQFILSSKKLLLSDSGFYLCAWSPYGRGASETQYFGPGTRLLVL.

The chain recombines TRBV18 with TRBJ2-3; TRBD2 might be the D (5 bases). The length of the CDR3 is 15 residues. Trimming removed 3 bases at V and 2 bases at J, with 12 bases between. CDR1 is KGHSH and CDR2 is LQKENI in the germline V gene. Here the CDR3 DNA reads TGTGCCAGCTCACCCAGCGGAACCCCCACAGATACGCAGTATTTT. Its translation: CASSPSGTPTDTQYF.

V gene TRBV2 combines with J gene TRBJ1-4; D gene ambiguous. CDR1 is SNHLY, CDR2 FYNNEI, per germline. The CDR3 length is 15 residues. Trimming removed 10 bases from V and 4 bases from J, with 19 bases in between. The CDR3: CATLGWGGNNEKLFF. CDR3 nucleotides: TGTGCCACCCTTGGTTGGGGAGGGAATAATGAAAAACTGTTTTTT.